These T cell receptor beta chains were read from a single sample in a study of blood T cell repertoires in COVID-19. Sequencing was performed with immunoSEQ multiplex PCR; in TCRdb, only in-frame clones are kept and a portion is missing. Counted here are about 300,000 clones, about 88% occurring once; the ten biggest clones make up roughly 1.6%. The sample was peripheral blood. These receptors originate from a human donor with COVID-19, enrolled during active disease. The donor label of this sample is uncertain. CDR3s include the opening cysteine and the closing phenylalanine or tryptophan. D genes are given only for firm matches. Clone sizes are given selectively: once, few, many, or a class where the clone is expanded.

CASSLPGGSRDEQFF | TGTGCCAGCAGCCTCCCGGGGGGTAGTCGCGATGAGCAGTTCTTC | TRBV28 | TRBD2 | TRBJ2-1 | -
CASSVGPIGSTEAFF | TGCGCCAGCAGCGTGGGCCCCATTGGGAGCACTGAAGCTTTCTTT | TRBV5-1 | - | TRBJ1-1 | -
CASSQDRGEVGYTF | TGCGCCAGCAGCCAAGATAGAGGGGAGGTAGGCTACACCTTC | TRBV4-1 | - | TRBJ1-2 | -
CASSLGAQPQHF | TGTGCCAGCAGTTTGGGGGCTCAGCCCCAGCATTTT | TRBV28 | - | TRBJ1-5 | -
CAWSTSANTGELFF | TGTGCCTGGAGCACTAGCGCGAACACCGGGGAGCTGTTTTTT | TRBV30 | TRBD2 | TRBJ2-2 | -
CASSQQGVTEAFF | TGTGCCAGTAGTCAGCAGGGGGTAACTGAAGCTTTCTTT | TRBV19 | TRBD1 | TRBJ1-1 | -
CASSGLEPFTDTQYF | TGCGCCAGCAGCGGCCTAGAACCCTTCACAGATACGCAGTATTTT | TRBV10-1 | - | TRBJ2-3 | -
CASSLATGAGYTF | TGTGCCAGCAGCCTTGCTACAGGGGCCGGCTACACCTTC | TRBV7-2 | TRBD1 | TRBJ1-2 | -
CASSRESYEQYF | TGTGCCAGCAGCCGAGAATCCTACGAGCAGTACTTC | TRBV7-9 | - | TRBJ2-7 | -
CATEQGPNTEAFF | TGTGCCACCGAACAGGGACCGAACACTGAAGCTTTCTTT | TRBV2 | - | TRBJ1-1 | few
CASSSGTSGIYEQYF | TGTGCTAGCAGCTCCGGGACTAGCGGTATCTACGAGCAGTACTTC | TRBV7-7 | TRBD2 | TRBJ2-7 | -
CASSQGDIGEQFF | TGTGCCAGCAGCCAAGGGGACATTGGTGAGCAGTTCTTC | TRBV4-2 | - | TRBJ2-1 | once
CASSLHVGQGAGELFF | TGTGCCAGCAGCTTGCACGTGGGACAGGGGGCCGGGGAGCTGTTTTTT | TRBV5-8 | TRBD1 | TRBJ2-2 | -
CASSLRTSGSLVEQFF | TGTGCCAGCAGCTTAAGAACCAGCGGGAGTTTGGTTGAGCAGTTCTTC | TRBV7-3 | TRBD2 | TRBJ2-1 | -
CASSEQGGDEKLFF | TGTGCCAGCAGCGAACAGGGGGGCGATGAAAAACTGTTTTTT | TRBV28 | TRBD1 | TRBJ1-4 | -
CASSTGQGGQPQHF | TGTGCCAGCAGTACCGGACAGGGCGGTCAGCCCCAGCATTTT | TRBV6-5 | TRBD1 | TRBJ1-5 | -
CSVGTSGSGGELFF | TGCAGCGTTGGGACTAGCGGGAGCGGTGGGGAGCTGTTTTTT | TRBV29-1 | TRBD2 | TRBJ2-2 | -
CASSTHNRLNQPQHF | TGTGCCAGCAGCACCCACAACAGGCTTAATCAGCCCCAGCATTTT | TRBV2 | - | TRBJ1-5 | -
CASSLDPYTGELFF | TGTGCCAGCAGCTTAGATCCCTACACCGGGGAGCTGTTTTTT | TRBV13 | - | TRBJ2-2 | -
CASSLVQNTGELFF | TGTGCCAGCAGCTTAGTACAGAACACCGGGGAGCTGTTTTTT | TRBV7-8 | - | TRBJ2-2 | few
CASTPMGQTGEPQHF | TGTGCCAGTACCCCGATGGGACAGACTGGGGAGCCCCAGCATTTT | TRBV19 | TRBD1 | TRBJ1-5 | few
CSAVSNEQFF | TGCAGTGCTGTGAGTAATGAGCAGTTCTTC | TRBV20-1 | - | TRBJ2-1 | -
CASSSPTVSSYNEQFF | TGTGCCAGCAGTTCCCCGACTGTCAGCTCCTACAATGAGCAGTTCTTC | TRBV6-6 | - | TRBJ2-1 | few
CASSPRTSGRADTQYF | TGCGCCAGCAGCCCGAGGACTAGCGGGAGGGCAGATACGCAGTATTTT | TRBV5-1 | TRBD2 | TRBJ2-3 | -
CASRGLPNQPQHF | TGTGCCAGCCGGGGACTGCCAAATCAGCCCCAGCATTTT | TRBV2 | - | TRBJ1-5 | few
CASSPGTADNPRAEAFF | TGTGCCAGCAGCCCCGGGACAGCCGATAACCCAAGGGCTGAAGCTTTCTTT | TRBV7-9 | TRBD1 | TRBJ1-1 | -
CASSLVTGTGGTDTQYF | TGTGCCAGCAGCTTAGTAACGGGGACAGGGGGCACAGATACGCAGTATTTT | TRBV7-2 | TRBD1 | TRBJ2-3 | -
CASSVQGAGTEAFF | TGCGCCAGCAGCGTACAGGGGGCAGGCACTGAAGCTTTCTTT | TRBV5-1 | TRBD1 | TRBJ1-1 | -
CASSLVVSTEAFF | TGTGCCAGCAGCTTAGTAGTTTCCACTGAAGCTTTCTTT | TRBV7-9 | - | TRBJ1-1 | -
CASWGLAGKGTQYF | TGCGCCAGCTGGGGACTAGCGGGAAAGGGTACGCAGTATTTT | TRBV10-2 | TRBD2 | TRBJ2-3 | -
CASSFSIAVYNEQFF | TGTGCTAGCAGCTTTTCAATAGCCGTTTACAATGAGCAGTTCTTC | TRBV7-7 | - | TRBJ2-1 | -
CASSPGPSGDEQYF | TGCGCCAGCAGCCCCGGTCCTTCGGGAGACGAGCAGTACTTC | TRBV5-1 | - | TRBJ2-7 | -
CASSQVGRGSGYTF | TGTGCCAGCAGCCAAGTGGGCAGGGGATCTGGCTACACCTTC | TRBV14 | - | TRBJ1-2 | -
CASSSSLAEPYEQYF | TGTGCCAGCAGTTCTAGCCTAGCGGAGCCCTACGAGCAGTACTTC | TRBV28 | TRBD2 | TRBJ2-7 | -
CASSRGQGAGNEQFF | TGTGCCAGCAGTCGTGGACAGGGGGCCGGCAATGAGCAGTTCTTC | TRBV7-9 | TRBD1 | TRBJ2-1 | -
CASSRGSGQDPYEQYF | TGCGCCAGCAGCCGTGGCTCGGGACAGGATCCCTACGAGCAGTACTTC | TRBV5-1 | TRBD1 | TRBJ2-7 | -
CASTPRRQGSYEQYF | TGTGCCAGCACCCCTCGGAGACAGGGATCCTACGAGCAGTACTTC | TRBV5-8 | TRBD1 | TRBJ2-7 | -
CASSFIGLRDSNTEAFF | TGTGCCAGCAGTTTTATAGGGTTAAGGGACTCGAACACTGAAGCTTTCTTT | TRBV28 | - | TRBJ1-1 | -
CASEAGGSYEQYF | TGTGCCAGCGAGGCGGGTGGGTCCTACGAGCAGTACTTC | TRBV28 | - | TRBJ2-7 | -
CASSGGTSGRVGGELFF | TGTGCCAGCAGTGGGGGGACTAGCGGGAGGGTCGGCGGGGAGCTGTTTTTT | TRBV6-1 | TRBD2 | TRBJ2-2 | -
CASSVQGGNQPQHF | TGTGCCAGCAGTGTACAGGGGGGCAATCAGCCCCAGCATTTT | TRBV2 | TRBD1 | TRBJ1-5 | once
CASSHRGTGANVLTF | TGTGCCAGCAGCCATAGGGGGACTGGGGCCAACGTCCTGACTTTC | TRBV3-1/TRBV3-2 | - | TRBJ2-6 | -
CASSQDGTGGNTIYF | TGTGCCAGCAGCCAAGACGGCACAGGTGGAAACACCATATATTTT | TRBV3-1/TRBV3-2 | - | TRBJ1-3 | -
CASSSIWRGARYGPQHF | TGTGCCAGCAGCTCGATATGGCGCGGCGCGCGGTATGGGCCCCAGCATTTT | TRBV7-8 | - | TRBJ1-5 | -
CASSLSTGGFSNEKLFF | TGTGCCAGCAGCTTGTCGACAGGGGGCTTTAGTAATGAAAAACTGTTTTTT | TRBV7-9 | TRBD1 | TRBJ1-4 | -
CASNEGAGYEQYF | TGTGCCAGCAACGAGGGGGCGGGGTACGAGCAGTACTTC | TRBV7-9 | - | TRBJ2-7 | -
CASSQVEVEQYF | TGTGCCAGCAGCCAAGTGGAGGTCGAGCAGTACTTC | TRBV3-1/TRBV3-2 | - | TRBJ2-7 | -
CASSLAGYSQERTQYF | TGCGCCAGCAGCCTCGCTGGATACAGTCAAGAAAGGACCCAGTACTTC | TRBV4-1 | - | TRBJ2-5 | -
CASSLAGTVPYEQYF | TGCGCCAGCAGCTTGGCCGGGACAGTCCCCTACGAGCAGTACTTC | TRBV5-1 | TRBD1 | TRBJ2-7 | -
CASSATTGSIYGYTF | TGTGCCAGCAGTGCCACGACAGGGAGCATCTATGGCTACACCTTC | TRBV6-4 | TRBD1 | TRBJ1-2 | -
CASSPDRAGNIQYF | TGCGCCAGCAGCCCGGACAGGGCTGGAAACATTCAGTACTTC | TRBV5-1 | TRBD1 | TRBJ2-4 | -
CASSLYRVGSTEAFF | TGTGCCAGCAGTTTATACAGGGTGGGTTCCACTGAAGCTTTCTTT | TRBV27 | - | TRBJ1-1 | few
CASSQGAGDGVTDTQYF | TGTGCCAGCAGCCAGGGAGCGGGAGACGGGGTCACAGATACGCAGTATTTT | TRBV4-2 | TRBD2 | TRBJ2-3 | -
CASSQGLAGGYEQYF | TGTGCCAGCAGCCAGGGACTAGCGGGAGGATACGAGCAGTACTTC | TRBV11-2 | TRBD2 | TRBJ2-7 | -
CASSLTANYGYTF | TGTGCCAGCAGTTTAACTGCTAACTATGGCTACACCTTC | TRBV12-3/TRBV12-4 | - | TRBJ1-2 | once
CASSGRATYEQYF | TGTGCCAGCAGTGGCAGGGCTACCTACGAGCAGTACTTC | TRBV25-1 | - | TRBJ2-7 | -
CASSLASNEKLFF | TGTGCCAGCAGCTTGGCCAGTAATGAAAAACTGTTTTTT | TRBV5-4 | - | TRBJ1-4 | -
CASSIQGPGNTIYF | TGTGCCAGCAGTATACAGGGGCCTGGAAACACCATATATTTT | TRBV2 | TRBD1 | TRBJ1-3 | -
CSARIRGGYTF | TGCAGTGCCCGTATCAGGGGGGGCTACACCTTC | TRBV20-1 | TRBD1 | TRBJ1-2 | -